This TCR beta chain was recorded in a study of T cell repertoires in cytomegalovirus infection. Whole-study context: The authors used CMV epitopes that were HLA-C-restricted (recently identified) and HLA-B-restricted (well studied). Public TCR beta signature analysis indicated the presence of both CMV infection and matching HLA type. Study-level findings and limits: CMV-specific TCR beta clonotypes restricted by HLA-C dominated the ex vivo response. Public TCR beta family frequency separated CMV-and-HLA carriers, including in an independent cohort.

On this clonotype: As yet, its antigen is unknown.

TCRdb processed the reads anew with MiXCR; each CDR3 protein has one entry. The repertoire holds about 700,000 distinct CDR3 sequences, with roughly 36% as singletons. J gave up 3 bases and V 8 bases, and 12 bases lay outside the gene matches. The CDR3 spans 15 residues. Germline values: CDR1 SGHTA, CDR2 FQGNSA. The TCR comes from a human donor in good health (CMV status not recorded). Some clones in this sample may be carry-over from other donors' samples. This specimen consisted of cultured PBMCs, obtained from culture after CMV antigen stimulation. The chain combines TRBV7-2 with TRBJ2-5; 7 positions match TRBD1. Here the CDR3 reads CASSRGPLVEETQYF. The CDR3, as DNA: TGTGCCAGCTCGAGGGGGCCCCTGGTAGAAGAGACCCAGTACTTC. Full variable domain (remainder filled in from reference TRBV7-2 and TRBJ2-5): GAGVSQSPSNKVTEKGKDVELRCDPISGHTALYWYRQSLGQGLEFLIYFQGNSAPDKSGLPSDRFSAERTGGSVSTLTIQRTQQEDSAVYLCASSRGPLVEETQYFGPGTRLLVL.